This T cell receptor beta chain was recovered during a study of cytomegalovirus exposure and HLA in healthy donors (dated by TCRdb to the late 2010s). A note on the overall study: An earlier analysis of under 600 of the donors reported 250 to 300 Gb of sequence data and around 110 million unique TCR beta sequences from approximately 180 million T cells. Approximately 300 gigabases of sequencing data and around 85 million unique TCR sequences made up an early release that covered several hundred HLA-typed donors. Among the 398 genotyped donors, about 85% belonged to the genetic ancestry cluster associated with self-reported Caucasian donors. The study aimed to test whether cataloging public T cell receptors could reveal signatures of past pathogen exposure. Using immunosequencing, the study profiled T cell repertoires from fewer than 850 subjects and related those repertoires to cytomegalovirus serostatus. A separate validation cohort of approximately 130 different subjects was used in addition to the 666-subject first cohort. To predict cytomegalovirus infection status, the study combined high-throughput TCR immunosequencing, statistical association of individual TCRs with disease status, and machine learning. A later analysis re-analyzed previously published TCR beta repertoires from roughly 600 donors and added high-resolution HLA genotyping to study TCR occurrence patterns. Rather than drawing on any new phenotypic data, the later analysis identified candidate immune exposures from TCR beta sequences and the way those sequences occurred across donors. To decide whether each TCR beta V gene segment behaved as functional or pseudogenic, an earlier analysis of some 600 of the donors relied on high-throughput TCR beta sequencing. Donor age, sex, ethnicity and CMV serostatus were collected together with the repertoire data. In a later genetic analysis, genome-wide SNP genotypes for about 60% of the 666 donors were used, and that subset was treated as a discovery cohort. Every discovery cohort repertoire had been produced on one sequencing platform. HLA typing covered class I and class II loci at four-digit resolution. The number of typed donors differed by locus: about 620-640 for A, B, C, DRB1 and DQB1; 522 for DQA1; approximately 600 for DPA1; and around 450 for DPB1. Because of strong linkage in the cohort, four to six DR-DQ haplotypes were treated as single units for association and clustering. Among about 400 genotyped donors of the cohort, an average of around 240,000 unique TCR beta nucleotide sequences was sequenced per donor, of which about 20% were non-productive. The full study reports these points: About 17 rarely observed V segments, including chromosome 9 orphons, were excluded from the earlier analysis of a few hundred of the donors because counts were too low. According to a later analysis, parvovirus B19, influenza, CMV and Epstein-Barr virus appeared linked to several top co-occurrence clusters. The cohort was sequenced for TCR beta chains only, and without alpha or paired-chain data the features that could be detected were limited. Because the 87-base-pair reads could not distinguish some IMGT-functional V segments, including TRBV6-2 and TRBV6-3, those segments were excluded. For the cohort, immune exposure information was limited to CMV serostatus. In an earlier analysis of some 500 of the donors, most TCR beta V segments were observed in productive rearrangements about 90% or about 30% of the time, broadly matching IMGT annotations. In a later genetic analysis, fewer N-insertions in productive TCRs were reported among donors in an Asian-associated ancestry cluster than the roughly 670-donor mean. The classifier was reported to diagnose cytomegalovirus status with high specificity and sensitivity in both the original cohort and the validation cohort. In vitro tests confirmed that three of the cytomegalovirus-associated TCR beta chains recognize cytomegalovirus antigens. In a later analysis, HLA-associated TCR beta chains were found to be more clonally expanded and to have lower generation probabilities than equally common non-associated chains. A further reported finding was that TCR beta sequences accurately predicted the HLA-A and HLA-B alleles for most subjects in the first cohort. A cluster of highly shared sequence variants was judged likely to be a technical artifact of the sequencing pipeline. When HLA alleles, especially DR and DQ, strongly co-occurred, TCR associations were difficult to assign to individual alleles. The presence/absence analyses assumed that sequencing depth was roughly uniform across donors, and that assumption may not be true. At a false discovery rate of 0.05, a later analysis linked under 20,000 TCR beta sequences to specific HLA alleles. In a later analysis, the rate of TCR association differed among HLA loci, with DRB1 alleles having the most associated TCRs and HLA-C alleles having the fewest. The study listed 150 to 200 TCR beta chains as associated with cytomegalovirus. Linkage disequilibrium might explain the correlated functional status among segregating V segments, but an unknown experimental factor could not be excluded. According to a later analysis, most CMV-associated TCR beta chains appeared to be HLA-restricted, and the HLA associations seemed to be driven largely by CMV exposure. Because HLA typing was missing for some donors at each locus, association tests included only the typed subset. V-gene and J-gene trimming of TCR beta chains was associated with a missense DCLRE1C variant in a later genetic analysis, and the association was replicated in an independent cohort. Across donors, most TCR sequences were observed very rarely, whereas some public TCRs were present in many individuals. The authors suggested that the approach could potentially be generalized to other disease states and immunological phenotypes.

This clone was seen a single time. Its antigen remains undetermined. No quality values exist for individual bases; no much larger clone is one base distant. Library generation was performed with the immunoSEQ multiplex PCR assay. For the multiplex PCR, a mixture combining 60 forward primers for TCR Vbeta segments and 13 reverse primers for TCR Jbeta segments was used. A multiplex PCR assay on genomic DNA amplified the CDR3 region of rearranged TCR beta genes. The amplified TCR beta libraries were sequenced on the Illumina HiSeq System as 87-base-pair reads. The authors' analysis ran thus. In a later analysis, tens of millions of unique TCR beta chains were counted across the roughly 610 repertoires, and roughly 10 million of these chains were shared by at least two donors. A nearest-neighbor algorithm error-corrected the raw reads and collapsed the reads into unique sequences, merging closely related sequences to remove PCR and sequencing errors. To assign V, D and J gene segments, CDR3 sequences were aligned to IMGT reference sequences. For a sequence to be retained, a match of at least six nucleotides to both a V gene segment and a J gene segment was required. A rearrangement was called productive if the CDR3 had no stop codons and remained in frame with V and J, and every other rearrangement was called non-productive. CDR3 was defined by IMGT convention, running from the second conserved V-encoded cysteine to the conserved J-encoded phenylalanine. The earlier analysis of some 550 of the donors excluded any sequence lacking an unambiguous match to a single V gene segment. An earlier analysis of several hundred of the donors classified V segments as functional when productive rearrangements were above 56.7% and as segregating when the standard deviation between donors was above 5%. A statistical classification framework was built for diagnosing cytomegalovirus status from the catalog of TCR beta chain sequences. In a later analysis, TCR nucleotide sequences were compared against IMGT/GENE-DB human TR gene sequences so that V and J genes could be assigned. The TCRdist pipeline was used in a later analysis to assign CDR3 sequences and most-parsimonious VDJ recombination scenarios. In a later analysis, every TCR beta chain was defined by the combination of its CDR3 amino acid sequence and its V-gene family, and reads without a unique V-gene family were dropped. To address suspected cross-contamination and a sequencing artifact, a later analysis removed some 620 highly shared, low-generation-probability nucleotide sequences. In a later analysis, a clonal expansion index was calculated for each public chain from normalized within-repertoire ranks of inferred template counts. Generation probabilities in a later analysis came from a VDJ recombination model fitted to out-of-frame rearrangements, and those results were checked against IGoR. Hypergeometric tests were used in a later analysis to score TCR-TCR, TCR-HLA and TCR-CMV co-occurrence, with a repertoire-size bias correction applied to the TCR pairs. To estimate false discovery rates, a later analysis permuted the HLA or CMV assignments 20 times. In a later analysis, co-occurring TCRs were grouped using DBSCAN, and TCRdist sequence similarity was added for clustering within HLA-allele-positive subsets. Repertoires with fewer than 30,000 or more than 120,000 public chains were left out of co-occurrence clustering, as were five repertoires with anomalous nucleotide sharing. TCRdb carries this immuneACCESS record with in-frame sequences only. Its versions omit some clonotypes, under half of them owing to an unresolved V gene in the studies checked, with the rest unexplained. V, J and clone size derive from that table, while D and trimming were established from the DNA sequence. The sample table shows 200,000 or so clones, and approximately 84% are seen once. Roughly 0.24% of the sample belongs to the ten largest clones.

Germline trimming amounts to 0 bases on V and 2 bases on J, with 9 as the count of junction bases outside the gene matches. CDR1 and CDR2, per the germline V gene, are SGHVS and FQNEAQ. Inclusive of the bounding cysteine and phenylalanine, the CDR3 is 18 residues long. This entry keeps only the CDR3 DNA: 54 bases, framed from base 1. In total, 500 to 700 healthy bone marrow donors made up the cohort. Cohort members were all nominally healthy when sampled, although unrecorded immune exposures were likely present. The donor was CMV seronegative and belonged to the group of 380 or so seronegative cohort members. Every donor gave a peripheral blood sample, and the peripheral blood mononuclear cells from that sample were used for TCR beta sequencing. The Qiagen DNeasy Blood Extraction Kit was used to extract genomic DNA from the blood cell samples.

The chain employs TRBV7-8 and TRBJ2-3; TRBD2 lines up with 9 middle nucleotides. Material for sequencing was PBMCs. The receptor comes from a girl under three years old in good health and CMV-seronegative. The DNA sequence follows: TGTGCCAGCAGCTTAGCTATGGGACTAGCCGCACTCACAGATACGCAGTATTTT. Its translation is CASSLAMGLAALTDTQYF.